These 23 T cell receptor beta chains came from one sample sequenced in a study of blood T cell repertoires in COVID-19. Profiling relied on immunoSEQ multiplex PCR, and the TCRdb table lists in-frame clones only, not all of them. The sample comprises roughly 180,000 clones, about 80% of which are singletons, and more than 6.5% rests with the top ten. The sample comprised peripheral blood. Every receptor here comes from a woman between 50 and 59 years old with active or convalescent COVID-19.

This rearrangement joins TRBV5-6 to TRBJ1-1; D perhaps matches TRBD1 (5 bases). Germline V CDR1 and CDR2: SGHDT, YYEEEE. The length of the CDR3 is 13 residues. The germline V and J ends were trimmed by 4 bases and 6 bases, with 13 bases remaining between them. CDR3 residues: CASSITGFAEAFF. The CDR3 DNA reads TGTGCCAGCAGCATAACAGGATTCGCTGAAGCTTTCTTT.

There are a few counts of this clone. The rearrangement links TRBV23-1 to TRBJ1-5; D possibly corresponds to TRBD1 (6 bases). TRBV23-1 is an open reading frame, and its role is uncertain. Trimming removed 8 bases at V and 3 bases at J, with 14 bases between. The CDR3 totals 14 residues. The CDR3 sequence: CASDPGQTNQPQHF. The CDR3 coding sequence is TGCGCCAGCGACCCCGGACAGACCAATCAGCCCCAGCATTTT.

The chain combines TRBV11-2 with TRBJ2-3; 10 nucleotides line up with TRBD2. Germline assignment: CDR1 SGHAT and CDR2 FQNNGV. V was pared by 6 bases and J by 4 bases, with 7 bases of the junction left unmatched. The CDR3 runs 15 residues. In nucleotides, the CDR3 is TGTGCCAGCAGTAAAGCGGGGGGGCCCCCAGATACGCAGTATTTT. It yields the protein CASSKAGGPPDTQYF.

The CDR3 DNA reads as TGTGCCTGGCTACTCTCGGGGATTCAGCCCCAGCATTTT. Amino acids: CAWLLSGIQPQHF. The chain recombines TRBV30 with TRBJ1-5; unclear D gene. The CDR3 loop spans 13 amino acids. CDR1 is GTSNPN, CDR2 SVGIG, per germline (reference sequence). V was shortened by 5 bases and J by 6 bases, with 14 bases between the two germline ends.

V gene TRBV20-1 combines with J gene TRBJ1-5, with D unresolved. This CDR3 has 11 amino acids. Per germline, CDR1 DFQATT and CDR2 SNEGSKA (reference sequence). V lost 4 bases to trimming and J lost 7 bases, with 8 bases between them. Here the CDR3 DNA reads TGCAGTGCTACCAGTTTGCAGCCCCAGCATTTT. It is translated as CSATSLQPQHF.

The chain employs TRBV6-6 and TRBJ2-5, with 9 bases fitting TRBD2. V shed 5 bases and J 2 bases; nucleotides not matched to a gene: 12. The germline V gene encodes CDR1 MNHNY and CDR2 SVGAGI (reference sequence). There are 17 residues in the CDR3. CDR3 sequence (DNA): TGTGCCAGCAGTCCCTTTGGAGCGGGGGGTTCACAAGAGACCCAGTACTTC. Translation gives CASSPFGAGGSQETQYF.

J is TRBJ1-6 and V is TRBV30; D may be TRBD1 (5 bases). Trimming took 2 bases from V and 0 from J, leaving 14 bases between them. This CDR3 is 17 amino acids long. Germline V lookup: CDR1 GTSNPN, CDR2 SVGIG (reference sequence). The CDR3 sequence is CAWSTGGGFSYNSPLHF. Here the CDR3 DNA reads TGTGCCTGGAGTACCGGGGGTGGATTCTCCTATAATTCACCCCTCCACTTT.

The chain links TRBV19 to TRBJ1-2, with D uncertain. The CDR3 is 15 amino acids. Deletions cut 7 bases from V and 2 bases from J, with 17 bases between. Germline V gene data show CDR1 as LNHDA and CDR2 as SQIVND (reference sequence). The CDR3 DNA is TGTGCCAGTACCCGGAGTGGCGGCGGGAACTATGGCTACACCTTC. This gives the protein CASTRSGGGNYGYTF.

J is TRBJ1-6 and V is TRBV6-5, with 8 bases lining up with TRBD1. Germline loops: CDR1 MNHEY, CDR2 SVGAGI. The trim removed 4 bases at V and 7 bases at J, leaving 6 bases unmatched. The CDR3 spans 15 residues. CDR3 amino acids: CASSFGQGRNSPLHF. CDR3 DNA sequence: TGTGCCAGCAGTTTTGGACAGGGAAGGAATTCACCCCTCCACTTT.

The rearrangement uses TRBV3-1 (or the pseudogene TRBV3-2) and TRBJ1-4; 7 positions match TRBD1. The V gene end was trimmed by 3 bases and the J gene end by 4 bases; junction bases not matched to a gene: 8. This CDR3 spans 16 amino acids. Per germline, CDR1 LGHDT and CDR2 YNNKEL (reference sequence). CDR3 nucleotide sequence: TGTGCCAGCAGCCAGGTCACCAGGGGGTTTAATGAAAAACTGTTTTTT. Amino acid sequence: CASSQVTRGFNEKLFF.

The rearrangement links TRBV28 to TRBJ1-1; 7 nucleotides line up with TRBD1. Germline CDR1 and CDR2: MDHEN and SYDVKM. The trim removed 6 bases at V and 4 bases at J, leaving 5 bases unmatched. The CDR3 totals 13 residues. For the CDR3, the DNA is TGTGCCAGCAGACGACAGGGAGGCACTGAAGCTTTCTTT. Protein product: CASRRQGGTEAFF.

The gene calls are TRBV7-2 and TRBJ2-2, with 8 bases identical to TRBD2. Trimming took 2 bases from V and 6 from J; bases not matched to a gene: 8. CDR3 length equals 16 residues. Germline V gene data show CDR1 as SGHTA and CDR2 as FQGNSA. DNA of the CDR3: TGTGCCAGCAGCTTATTCCCGTGGACTAGCTCCGGGGAGCTGTTTTTT. This encodes CASSLFPWTSSGELFF. The variable domain in full, completed from reference TRBV7-2 and TRBJ2-2, reads GAGVSQSPSNKVTEKGKDVELRCDPISGHTALYWYRQSLGQGLEFLIYFQGNSAPDKSGLPSDRFSAERTGGSVSTLTIQRTQQEDSAVYLCASSLFPWTSSGELFFGEGSRLTVL.

The chain is built from TRBV10-3 and TRBJ1-1, with 8 nucleotides matching TRBD1. Per germline, CDR1 ENHRY and CDR2 SYGVKD. Trimming cost V 6 bases and J 4 bases; bases outside gene matches: 4. CDR3 length: 13 amino acids. This CDR3 is CAISTTGGTEAFF. CDR3 DNA sequence: TGTGCCATCAGCACCACAGGGGGCACTGAAGCTTTCTTT.

This clone was seen many times. The chain recombines TRBV30 with TRBJ1-6; TRBD1 aligns across 8 bases. This CDR3 comprises 14 residues. Germline V gene lookup returns CDR1 GTSNPN and CDR2 SVGIG (reference sequence). The J segment lost 9 bases and the V segment lost 5 bases, leaving 9 bases of the junction unmatched. The CDR3: CAWVTGQGISPLHF. The CDR3 DNA reads TGTGCCTGGGTTACCGGACAGGGAATTTCACCCCTCCACTTT.

The CDR3 loop reads CALVEPSSYNEQFF. In DNA form, the CDR3 reads TGTGCCTTGGTTGAGCCTAGCTCCTACAATGAGCAGTTCTTC. V is TRBV30 and J is TRBJ2-1, with D unresolved. Germline V lookup: CDR1 GTSNPN, CDR2 SVGIG (reference sequence). Trimming cost V 7 bases and J 0 bases, with 13 bases left between them. The CDR3 contains 14 residues.

This clone appeared many times. The CDR3 DNA reads as TGTGCCAGCACCCCATCATTTCCTACCTCTGGCTACACCTTC. Protein sequence: CASTPSFPTSGYTF. J is TRBJ1-2 and V is TRBV6-2 or TRBV6-3; no definite D call. Trimming removed 7 bases from V and 7 bases from J, with 19 bases in between. The CDR3 has 14 residues. Germline values: CDR1 MNHEY, CDR2 SVGEGT.

The chain uses TRBV30 and TRBJ1-1, with a weak D call TRBD1 (5 bases). V lost 4 bases, J lost 1 base, and 10 bases lay in between. The length of the CDR3 is 13 residues. Germline lookup yields CDR1 GTSNPN and CDR2 SVGIG (reference sequence). Here the CDR3 DNA reads TGTGCCTGGAAAGTGGGGGGGAACACTGAAGCTTTCTTT. Translation gives CAWKVGGNTEAFF. The entire variable domain, with the rest obtained from reference TRBV30 and TRBJ1-1, is as follows: SQTIHQWPATLVQPVGSPLSLECTVEGTSNPNLYWYRQAAGRGLQLLFYSVGIGQISSEVPQNLSASRPQDRQFILSSKKLLLSDSGFYLCAWKVGGNTEAFFGQGTRLTVV.

The V gene is TRBV6-6, the J gene TRBJ1-1, with D perhaps TRBD1 (5 bases). Trimming cost V 6 bases and J 1 base, with 12 bases left between them. The CDR3 is 14 residues long. From germline, CDR1 is MNHNY and CDR2 SVGAGI (reference sequence). CDR3 nucleotides: TGTGCCAGCAGCCGTGGGACTCCGAACACTGAAGCTTTCTTT. Translating it yields CASSRGTPNTEAFF.

The chain is built from TRBV5-1 and TRBJ2-1; TRBD1 aligns across 11 bases. V dropped 5 bases and J dropped 6; count of bases not matched to a gene: 7. Germline V gene data show CDR1 as SGHRS and CDR2 as YFSETQ. The CDR3 is made up of 15 amino acids. Written as DNA, the CDR3 is TGCGCCAGCAGACAGGGGGACAGGGGGAGCAATGAGCAGTTCTTC. Protein: CASRQGDRGSNEQFF.

This chain joins TRBV19 and TRBJ1-4; 7 positions agree with TRBD1. The CDR3 contains 16 residues. J gave up 3 bases and V 2 bases, and 6 bases lay outside the gene matches. Germline assignment: CDR1 LNHDA and CDR2 SQIVND (reference sequence). The CDR3 DNA reads TGTGCCAGTAGTATAACTACCGGGACAGCTAATGAAAAACTGTTTTTT. This gives the protein CASSITTGTANEKLFF.

This clone was observed a few times. The rearrangement links TRBV7-8 to TRBJ1-2; no definite D call. Germline CDR1 is SGHVS and CDR2 is FQNEAQ. The CDR3 contains 14 residues. Trimming stripped 5 bases from V and 2 bases from J, with 12 bases between. This CDR3 reads CASSLVDYNYGYTF. DNA of the CDR3: TGTGCCAGCAGCCTTGTCGACTACAACTATGGCTACACCTTC.

This clone was detected a few times. The chain couples TRBV9 to TRBJ2-7; TRBD2 agrees at 7 bases. V shed 1 base, J shed 7 bases, and the junction held 8 bases outside the gene matches. Germline CDR1 reads SGDLS; CDR2 reads YYNGEE. The CDR3 is 14 amino acids. CDR3 bases: TGTGCCAGCAGCGTATCACTCCGGGGGGAAGAGCAGTACTTC. Its protein is CASSVSLRGEEQYF.

The V and J genes are TRBV4-3 and TRBJ2-7, with 9 bases lining up with TRBD1. The CDR3 is 16 amino acids. Germline values: CDR1 LGHNA, CDR2 YSLEER. The trim removed 0 bases at V and 9 bases at J, leaving 12 bases unmatched. Written as DNA, the CDR3 is TGCGCCAGCAGCCAAGACAGGACAGGGGATCACGTTGGGCAGTACTTC. Protein product: CASSQDRTGDHVGQYF.